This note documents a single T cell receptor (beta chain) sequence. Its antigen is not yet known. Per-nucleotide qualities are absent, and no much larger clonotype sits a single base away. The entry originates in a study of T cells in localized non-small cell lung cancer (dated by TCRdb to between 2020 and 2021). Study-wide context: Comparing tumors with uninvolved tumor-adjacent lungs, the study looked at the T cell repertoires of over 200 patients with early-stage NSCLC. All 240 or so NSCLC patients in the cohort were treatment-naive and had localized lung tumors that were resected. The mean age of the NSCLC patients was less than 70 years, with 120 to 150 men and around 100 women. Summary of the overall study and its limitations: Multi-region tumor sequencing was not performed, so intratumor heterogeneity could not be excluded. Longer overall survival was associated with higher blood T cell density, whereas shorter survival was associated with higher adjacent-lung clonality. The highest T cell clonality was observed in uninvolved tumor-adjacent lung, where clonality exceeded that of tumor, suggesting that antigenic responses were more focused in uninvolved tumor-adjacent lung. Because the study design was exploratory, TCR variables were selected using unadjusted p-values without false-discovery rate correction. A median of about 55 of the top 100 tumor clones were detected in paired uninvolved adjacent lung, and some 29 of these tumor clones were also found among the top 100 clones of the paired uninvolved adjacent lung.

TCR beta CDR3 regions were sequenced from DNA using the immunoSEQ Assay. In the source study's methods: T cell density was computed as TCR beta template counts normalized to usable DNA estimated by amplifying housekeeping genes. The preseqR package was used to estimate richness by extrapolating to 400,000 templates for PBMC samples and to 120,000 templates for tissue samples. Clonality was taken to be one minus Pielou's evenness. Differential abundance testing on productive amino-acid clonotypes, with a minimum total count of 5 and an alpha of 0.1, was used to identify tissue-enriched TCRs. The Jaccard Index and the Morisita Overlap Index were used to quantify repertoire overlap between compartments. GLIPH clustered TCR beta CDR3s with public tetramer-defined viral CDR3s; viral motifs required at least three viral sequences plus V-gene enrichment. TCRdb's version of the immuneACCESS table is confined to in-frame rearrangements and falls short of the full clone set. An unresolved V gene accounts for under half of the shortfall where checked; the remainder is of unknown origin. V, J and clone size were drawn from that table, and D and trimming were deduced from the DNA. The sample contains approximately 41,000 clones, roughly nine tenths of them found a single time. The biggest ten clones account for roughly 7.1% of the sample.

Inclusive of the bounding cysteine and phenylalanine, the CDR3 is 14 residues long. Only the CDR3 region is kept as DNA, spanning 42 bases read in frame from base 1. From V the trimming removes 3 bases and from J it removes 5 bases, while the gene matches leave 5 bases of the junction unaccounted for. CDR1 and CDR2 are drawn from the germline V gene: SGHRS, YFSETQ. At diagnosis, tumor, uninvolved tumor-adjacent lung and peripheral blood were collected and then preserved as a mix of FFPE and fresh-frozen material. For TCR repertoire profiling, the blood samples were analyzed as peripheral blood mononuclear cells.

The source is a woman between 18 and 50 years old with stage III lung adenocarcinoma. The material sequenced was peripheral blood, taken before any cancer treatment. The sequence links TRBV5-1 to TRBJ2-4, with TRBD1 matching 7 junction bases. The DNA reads TGCGCCAGCAGCTCGACAGGGTCGGAAAACATTCAGTACTTC. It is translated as CASSSTGSENIQYF.